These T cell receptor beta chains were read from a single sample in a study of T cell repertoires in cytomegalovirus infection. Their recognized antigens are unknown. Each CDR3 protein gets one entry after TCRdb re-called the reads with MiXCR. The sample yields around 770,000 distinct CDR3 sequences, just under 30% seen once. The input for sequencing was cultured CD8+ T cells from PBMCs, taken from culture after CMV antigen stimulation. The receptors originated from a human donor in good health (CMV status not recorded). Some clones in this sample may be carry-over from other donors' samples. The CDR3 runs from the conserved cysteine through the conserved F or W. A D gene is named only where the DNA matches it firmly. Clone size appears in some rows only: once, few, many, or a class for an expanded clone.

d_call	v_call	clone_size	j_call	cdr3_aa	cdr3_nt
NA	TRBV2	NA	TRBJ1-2	CASSGRTDAFWGYGYTF	TGTGCCAGCAGTGGAAGGACGGACGCCTTCTGGGGCTATGGCTACACCTTC
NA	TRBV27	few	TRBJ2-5	CASSFWASRGETQYF	TGTGCCAGCAGTTTTTGGGCATCCAGGGGAGAGACCCAGTACTTC
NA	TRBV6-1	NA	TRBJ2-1	CASSSEGGGYNEQFF	TGTGCCAGCAGTTCCGAAGGTGGGGGTTACAATGAGCAGTTCTTC
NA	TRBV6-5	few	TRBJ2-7	CASSYQGVGHEQYF	TGTGCCAGCAGTTACCAGGGTGTTGGCCACGAGCAGTACTTC
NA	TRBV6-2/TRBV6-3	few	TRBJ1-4	CASSNAESGATNEKLFF	TGTGCCAGCAGTAACGCGGAATCGGGGGCGACTAATGAAAAACTGTTTTTT
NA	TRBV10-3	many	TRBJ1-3	CAIRGNTIYF	TGTGCCATCAGAGGAAACACCATATATTTT
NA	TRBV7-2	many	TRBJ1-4	CASSLSLYSEKLFF	TGTGCCAGCAGCTTGTCCCTCTATTCTGAAAAACTGTTTTTT
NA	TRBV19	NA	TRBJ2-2	CASSEGMNTGELFF	TGTGCCAGTAGCGAGGGGATGAACACCGGGGAGCTGTTTTTT
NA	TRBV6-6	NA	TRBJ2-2	CASSYSRGDGELFF	TGTGCCAGCAGTTACTCGAGGGGTGACGGGGAGCTGTTTTTT
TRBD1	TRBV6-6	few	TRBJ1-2	CASSPVLGGARDGYTF	TGTGCCAGCAGTCCCGTCCTAGGGGGCGCGAGGGATGGCTACACCTTC
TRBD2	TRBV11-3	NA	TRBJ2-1	CVSSLERGVYNEQFF	TGTGTCAGCAGCTTAGAGCGGGGGGTTTACAATGAGCAGTTCTTC
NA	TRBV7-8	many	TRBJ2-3	CASSLGITSTDTQYF	TGTGCCAGCAGCTTAGGGATTACTAGCACAGATACGCAGTATTTT
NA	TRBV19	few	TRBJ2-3	CARRQSTDTQYF	TGTGCCAGAAGACAGAGCACAGATACGCAGTATTTT
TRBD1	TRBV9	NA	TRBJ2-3	CASSGQAAGTDTQYF	TGTGCCAGCTCCGGACAGGCCGCAGGAACCGATACGCAGTATTTT
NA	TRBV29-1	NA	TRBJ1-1	CSVEDQGTEAFF	TGCAGCGTTGAAGATCAGGGCACTGAAGCTTTCTTT
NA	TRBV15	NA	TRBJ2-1	CATSPGVSSYNEQFF	TGTGCCACCAGCCCGGGGGTCAGCTCCTACAATGAGCAGTTCTTC
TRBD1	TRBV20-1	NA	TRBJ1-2	CSARDPGQGDNYGYTF	TGCAGTGCTAGAGATCCAGGACAGGGGGATAACTATGGCTACACCTTC
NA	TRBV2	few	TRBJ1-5	CASSEALLGLDNQPQHF	TGTGCCAGCAGTGAAGCGCTTCTGGGTCTGGACAATCAGCCCCAGCATTTT
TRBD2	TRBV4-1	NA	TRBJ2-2	CASSQDRLAGITGEPFF	TGCGCCAGCAGCCAAGATCGACTAGCGGGGATCACCGGGGAGCCGTTTTTT
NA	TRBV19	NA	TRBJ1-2	CASSPGAGSDGYTF	TGTGCCAGTAGTCCAGGCGCAGGGTCGGATGGCTACACCTTC
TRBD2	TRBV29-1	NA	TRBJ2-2	CSVVPSGGSTGELFF	TGCAGCGTGGTTCCTAGCGGGGGGTCGACCGGGGAGCTGTTTTTT
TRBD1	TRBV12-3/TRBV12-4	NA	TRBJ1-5	CASSLIYEDRSNQPQHF	TGTGCCAGCAGTTTAATCTACGAGGACAGGTCCAATCAGCCCCAGCATTTT
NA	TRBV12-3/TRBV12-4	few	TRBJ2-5	CASRTGQEETQYF	TGTGCCAGCAGAACGGGACAAGAAGAGACCCAGTACTTC
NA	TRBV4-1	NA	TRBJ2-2	CASSQGEAFTGELFF	TGCGCCAGCAGCCAAGGGGAGGCTTTCACCGGGGAGCTGTTTTTT
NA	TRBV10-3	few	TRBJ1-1	CAISPSETNVAGEAFF	TGTGCCATCAGTCCCAGTGAGACAAACGTGGCAGGAGAAGCTTTCTTT
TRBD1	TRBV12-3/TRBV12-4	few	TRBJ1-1	CASSSTGGKDTEAFF	TGTGCCAGCAGTTCGACAGGGGGGAAGGACACTGAAGCTTTCTTT
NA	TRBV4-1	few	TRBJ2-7	CASSQVLSIPYEQYF	TGCGCCAGCAGCCAAGTCCTGAGTATCCCCTACGAGCAGTACTTC
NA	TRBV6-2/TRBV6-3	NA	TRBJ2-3	CASSLWPGDTQYF	TGTGCCAGCAGTCTTTGGCCGGGAGATACGCAGTATTTT
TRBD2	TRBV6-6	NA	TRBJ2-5	CASRDGRKTQYF	TGTGCCAGCAGGGACGGGAGGAAGACCCAGTACTTC
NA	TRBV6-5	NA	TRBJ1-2	CASSYSASYGYTF	TGTGCCAGCAGTTACTCGGCTTCCTATGGCTACACCTTC
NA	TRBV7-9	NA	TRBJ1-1	CASSPAGWTLNTEAFF	TGTGCCAGCAGCCCGGCAGGGTGGACGTTGAACACTGAAGCTTTCTTT
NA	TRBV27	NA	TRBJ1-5	CASSLLGIGQPQHF	TGTGCCAGCAGTTTATTAGGGATAGGTCAGCCCCAGCATTTT
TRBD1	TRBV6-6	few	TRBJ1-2	CASSYGQARDGYTF	TGTGCCAGCAGTTACGGACAGGCCAGGGATGGCTACACCTTC
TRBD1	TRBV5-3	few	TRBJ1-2	CASSSTRDRGREGYTF	TGTGCCAGCAGCTCAACCCGGGACAGGGGGCGAGAAGGCTACACCTTC
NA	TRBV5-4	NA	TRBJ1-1	CASSLAGNIRDTEAFF	TGTGCCAGCAGCTTGGCGGGGAATATAAGGGACACTGAAGCTTTCTTT
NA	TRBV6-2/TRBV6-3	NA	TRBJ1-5	CASYGGAGNQPQHF	TGTGCCAGCTACGGCGGGGCGGGGAATCAGCCCCAGCATTTT
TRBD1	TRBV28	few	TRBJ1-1	CASSFHRGNTEAFF	TGTGCCAGCAGTTTCCACAGGGGGAACACTGAAGCTTTCTTT
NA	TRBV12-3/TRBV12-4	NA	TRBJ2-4	CASTMGGRAKNIQYF	TGTGCCAGCACCATGGGGGGCAGGGCAAAAAACATTCAGTACTTC
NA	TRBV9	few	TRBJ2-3	CASSVVTGGTETDTQYF	TGTGCCAGCAGCGTAGTGACGGGGGGGACAGAGACAGATACGCAGTATTTT
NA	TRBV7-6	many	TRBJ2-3	CASSLNPSADRSRTDTQYF	TGTGCCAGCAGCTTAAACCCGTCCGCCGACAGGAGCCGCACAGATACGCAGTATTTT
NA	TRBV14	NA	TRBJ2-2	CASSQEGGGNTGELFF	TGTGCCAGCAGCCAAGAAGGAGGCGGAAACACCGGGGAGCTGTTTTTT
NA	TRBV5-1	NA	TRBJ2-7	CASSLRGSTYYEQYF	TGCGCCAGCAGCTTAAGAGGCAGCACCTACTACGAGCAGTACTTC
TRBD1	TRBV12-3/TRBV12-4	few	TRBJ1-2	CASNGQGVGYTF	TGTGCCAGCAATGGACAGGGAGTGGGCTACACCTTC
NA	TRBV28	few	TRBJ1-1	CASRSSRQGWTEAFF	TGTGCCAGCAGATCTTCTCGCCAGGGCTGGACTGAAGCTTTCTTT
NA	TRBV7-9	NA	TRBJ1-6	CASSFHQGWSSPLHF	TGTGCCAGCAGCTTTCACCAGGGTTGGAGTTCACCCCTCCACTTT
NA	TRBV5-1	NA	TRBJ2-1	CASSLERWGSNNEQFF	TGCGCCAGCAGCTTGGAAAGGTGGGGATCGAACAATGAGCAGTTCTTC
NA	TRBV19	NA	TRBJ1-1	CASTMVRNTEAFF	TGTGCCAGTACTATGGTCCGGAACACTGAAGCTTTCTTT
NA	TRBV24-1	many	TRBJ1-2	CATSDLAYNYGYTF	TGTGCCACCAGTGATTTGGCTTACAACTATGGCTACACCTTC
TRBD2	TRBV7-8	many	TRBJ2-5	CASSSGTSGFQETQYF	TGTGCCAGCAGCTCCGGGACTAGCGGATTCCAAGAGACCCAGTACTTC
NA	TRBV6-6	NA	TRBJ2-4	CASSYSDGKNIQYF	TGTGCCAGCAGTTATTCGGACGGAAAAAACATTCAGTACTTC
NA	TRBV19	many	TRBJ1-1	CASRYGNTEAFF	TGTGCCAGCAGGTACGGTAACACTGAAGCTTTCTTT
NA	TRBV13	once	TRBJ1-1	CASTGGPVREAFF	TGTGCCAGCACCGGGGGGCCGGTCCGTGAAGCTTTCTTT
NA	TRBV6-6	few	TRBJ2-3	CASSYLNPSTDTQYF	TGTGCCAGCAGTTACCTAAATCCTAGCACAGATACGCAGTATTTT
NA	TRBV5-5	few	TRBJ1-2	CASTLLAPSYGYTF	TGTGCCAGCACTCTGTTGGCGCCTAGCTATGGCTACACCTTC